The T cell receptor (beta chain) under discussion was sequenced for a study of T cell repertoires in cytomegalovirus infection. Overall study findings and caveats: Carriage of CMV together with the relevant HLA was identifiable through cumulative public TCR beta family frequency. Ex vivo, HLA-C-restricted CMV-specific TCR beta clonotypes prevailed over the rest of the response.

This clonotype was picked up a small number of times. Its antigen is not identified. TCRdb ran MiXCR on the reads and lists one entry per CDR3 protein. The sample holds roughly 240,000 distinct CDR3 sequences, 5% to 8.5% seen once. The CDR3 length is 15 residues. Trimming left V 2 bases short and J 1 base short, with 12 bases between. CDR1 is MNHEY and CDR2 is SVGEGT in the germline V gene. The TCR sequence derives from a human donor in good health (CMV status not recorded). Some clones in this sample may be carry-over from other donors' samples. Sequencing input: PBMCs. The chain uses TRBV6-2 or TRBV6-3 and TRBJ2-7, with unresolved D. CDR3 nucleotide sequence: TGTGCCAGCAGTTACGGTCTGCGGTTATCCTACGAGCAGTACTTC. This encodes CASSYGLRLSYEQYF.